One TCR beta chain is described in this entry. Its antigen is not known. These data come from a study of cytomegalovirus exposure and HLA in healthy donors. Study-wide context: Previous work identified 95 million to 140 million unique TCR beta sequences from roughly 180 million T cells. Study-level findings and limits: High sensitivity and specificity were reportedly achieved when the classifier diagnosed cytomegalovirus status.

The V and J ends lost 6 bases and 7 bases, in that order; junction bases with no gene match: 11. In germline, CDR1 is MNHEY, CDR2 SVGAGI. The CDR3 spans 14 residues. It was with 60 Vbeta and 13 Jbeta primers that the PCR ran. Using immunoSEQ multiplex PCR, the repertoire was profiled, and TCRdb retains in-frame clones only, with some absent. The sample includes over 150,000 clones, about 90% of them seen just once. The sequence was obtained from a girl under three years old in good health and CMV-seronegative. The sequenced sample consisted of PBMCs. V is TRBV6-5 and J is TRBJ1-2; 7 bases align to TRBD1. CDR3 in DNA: TGTGCCAGCAGCCAGACCAGGGGGGCGCCTGGCTACACCTTC. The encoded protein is CASSQTRGAPGYTF.